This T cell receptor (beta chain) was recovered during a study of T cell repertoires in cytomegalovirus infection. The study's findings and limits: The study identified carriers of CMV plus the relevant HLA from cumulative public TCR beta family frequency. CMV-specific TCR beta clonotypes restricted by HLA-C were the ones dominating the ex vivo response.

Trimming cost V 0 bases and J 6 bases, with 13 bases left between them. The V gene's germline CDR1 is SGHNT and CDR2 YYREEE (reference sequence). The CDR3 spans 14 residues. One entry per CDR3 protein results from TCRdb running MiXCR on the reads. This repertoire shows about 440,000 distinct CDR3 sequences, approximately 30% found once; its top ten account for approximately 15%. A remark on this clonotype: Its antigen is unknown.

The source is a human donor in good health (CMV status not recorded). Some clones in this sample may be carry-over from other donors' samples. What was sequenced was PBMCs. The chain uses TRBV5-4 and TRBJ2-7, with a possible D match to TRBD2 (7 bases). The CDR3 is CASSLGGGPSEQYF. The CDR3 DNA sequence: TGTGCCAGCAGCTTGGGGGGGGGCCCGAGCGAGCAGTACTTC.